This TCR beta chain was sequenced for a study of T cells in Graves' hyperthyroidism and ophthalmopathy. Study overall: Peripheral blood was drawn at first diagnosis, prior to all treatment.

Template material for amplifying TCR beta CDR3 regions consisted of RNA transcripts. During a first-round RT-PCR of the TCR CDR3, the HTBI primer set was used. Each CDR3 protein gets one entry after TCRdb re-called the multiplex PCR reads with MiXCR. The sample holds 390,000 or so distinct CDR3 sequences; over 12% are singletons and the top ten take roughly 13%. Individuals with ophthalmopathy presented a Clinical Activity Score of at least 3, a NOSPECS grade of at least 4 and a duration under 3 months. Uncontrolled infection, other autoimmune disease, pregnancy and lactation each barred patients from inclusion. This clonotype has a count of ten or more. What it binds is not known. The CDR3 totals 14 residues. V lost 3 bases, J lost 0 bases, and 1 base stayed unmatched. Germline V gives CDR1 SNHLY, CDR2 FYNNEI. Regarding the study as a whole: Patients with ophthalmopathy were separated from those with stable hyperthyroidism by a 13 V-J model.

The chain uses TRBV2 and TRBJ1-1; 7 bases map to TRBD1. This clonotype was obtained from a man between 18 and 29 years old with Graves' ophthalmopathy. The specimen was blood. Here the CDR3 reads CASSEQGVNTEAFF. In nucleotides, the CDR3 is TGTGCCAGCAGTGAGCAGGGGGTGAACACTGAAGCTTTCTTT.